This TCR beta chain came from a study of technical replicates of blood from several donors. Repertoires were generated with immunoSEQ multiplex PCR, while TCRdb's copy carries only in-frame clones and drops some. The sample has 55,000 to 65,000 clones; less than 98% are singletons. CDR1 and CDR2 from the germline V gene are MNHEY and SVGAGI. V was pared by 5 bases and J by 2 bases, with 5 bases between. This CDR3 contains 12 residues. In this sample, this clone turned up once. Material for sequencing was T cells isolated from PBMCs. The origin of this receptor is a human donor in good health. The V gene is TRBV6-5, the J gene TRBJ2-3; no clear D gene. Written as DNA, the CDR3 is TGTGCCAGCAGTGCTACCACAGATACGCAGTATTTT. Translated, it gives CASSATTDTQYF.